This T cell receptor (beta chain) comes out of a study of blood T cells in healthy people across ages. A J-beta primer mix and a sample-barcoded 5' primer were used in a second PCR of roughly 6 to 11 cycles. MiXCR was run by TCRdb on the 5' RACE reads, yielding one entry per CDR3 protein. The data contain 750,000 to 950,000 distinct CDR3 sequences, approximately 24% of them singletons. The CDR3 is 12 residues long. Trimming left V 5 bases short and J 8 bases short, with 11 bases between. Germline V gives CDR1 SEHNR, CDR2 FQNEAQ (reference sequence). In addition, the sample was reused for a study of T cells of mothers and their children.

This sequence joins TRBV7-9 and TRBJ2-3; D is ambiguous. What was sequenced was blood. The TCR comes from a boy aged 5-17 years in good health. DNA for the CDR3: TGTGCCAGCAGCCCCGTTGTCGGTACGCAGTATTTT. It specifies CASSPVVGTQYF. The full variable domain, its missing parts supplied by reference TRBV7-9 and TRBJ2-3, is DTGVSQNPRHKITKRGQNVTFRCDPISEHNRLYWYRQTLGQGPEFLTYFQNEAQLEKSRLLSDRFSAERPKGSFSTLEIQRTEQGDSAMYLCASSPVVGTQYFGPGTRLTVL.